These 22 T cell receptor beta chains originate from one sample sequenced in a study of identical twins. TCRdb itself ran the 5' RACE reads through MiXCR, one entry per CDR3 protein. The sample has 200,000 to 250,000 distinct CDR3 sequences; 5.5% to 7.5% are singletons. These same records also appear under a second study, on T cells expressing NK-cell markers.

Sequenced material: CD8+ T cells sorted from blood. The receptors shown here come from a woman aged 18 to 35 in good health.

This clonotype has at least ten counts. The rearrangement joins TRBV3-1 to TRBJ2-1; TRBD2 is a possible D gene (5 bases). Trimming cost V 1 base and J 6 bases, with 7 bases left between them. Germline loops: CDR1 LGHDT, CDR2 YNNKEL (reference sequence). The CDR3 sequence is 13 residues long. For the CDR3, the DNA is TGTGCCAGCAGCCAAGGAAGCGGCAATGAGCAGTTCTTC. This sequence encodes CASSQGSGNEQFF.

This clonotype was recorded at least ten times. The chain carries TRBV7-3 and TRBJ2-1; D tentatively reads TRBD1 or TRBD2 (6 bases each). From germline, CDR1 is SGHTA and CDR2 FQGTGA. The CDR3 spans 14 residues. V lost 2 bases and J lost 8, with 13 bases in between. The CDR3 DNA reads as TGTGCCAGCAGCTTAGGGGGGCCCTCCTATGAGCAGTTCTTC. Its translation: CASSLGGPSYEQFF.

The chain couples TRBV11-2 to TRBJ2-3, with 9 bases lining up with TRBD2. This CDR3 spans 15 amino acids. Losses at the gene ends were 5 bases for V and 5 bases for J; bases not matched to a gene: 8. Germline lookup yields CDR1 SGHAT and CDR2 FQNNGV. The CDR3 sequence is CASSLSGRVGDTQYF. As DNA, the CDR3 is TGTGCCAGCAGCCTTAGCGGGAGAGTAGGAGATACGCAGTATTTT.

This clonotype was seen only a few times. The CDR3 loop reads CASSPNSREDSPLHF. In DNA form, the CDR3 reads TGTGCCAGCAGCCCAAACTCCAGGGAGGATTCACCCCTCCACTTT. The chain recombines TRBV7-6 with TRBJ1-6; D possibly corresponds to TRBD1 (5 bases). From germline, CDR1 is SGHVS and CDR2 FNYEAQ. V lost 5 bases, J lost 8 bases, and 16 bases lay in between. This CDR3 contains 15 residues.

The chain carries TRBV14 and TRBJ2-5; 7 bases agree with TRBD2. Germline V gives CDR1 SGHDN, CDR2 FVKESK. The ends lost 4 bases at V and 3 bases at J; junction bases unmatched: 8. The CDR3 is 15 amino acids. This chain's CDR3 is CASSPSSGWEETQYF. CDR3 coding DNA: TGTGCCAGCAGCCCGTCTAGCGGTTGGGAAGAGACCCAGTACTTC.

This clonotype appeared a few times. This CDR3 is CASSQEAISYEQYF. The CDR3 DNA reads TGTGCCAGCAGCCAAGAGGCGATCTCCTACGAGCAGTACTTC. This chain links TRBV14 with TRBJ2-7; D gene ambiguous. The CDR3 contains 14 residues. From germline, CDR1 is SGHDN and CDR2 FVKESK. Trimming removed 0 bases from V and 0 bases from J, with 6 bases in between.

This clonotype was seen at least ten times. The chain uses TRBV10-1 and TRBJ2-2; D is unresolved. Per the germline V gene, CDR1 is WNHNN and CDR2 is SYGVQD (reference sequence). Trimming left V 2 bases short and J 2 bases short, with 6 bases between. The CDR3 loop spans 14 amino acids. CDR3 nucleotides: TGCGCCAGCAGTGAGATGGAAAACACCGGGGAGCTGTTTTTT. Residues: CASSEMENTGELFF.

In this sample, this clonotype turned up a few times. V and J are TRBV5-5 and TRBJ2-2; the D gene is possibly TRBD2 (5 bases). Per germline, CDR1 SGHKS and CDR2 YYEKEE (reference sequence). There are 14 residues in the CDR3. Deletions cut 3 bases from V and 5 bases from J, with 11 bases between. The CDR3 loop is CASSSGVGTGELFF. In DNA, the CDR3 is TGTGCCAGCAGCTCCGGGGTGGGGACCGGGGAGCTGTTTTTT.

This clonotype has a handful of counts. The genes are TRBV9 and TRBJ1-5; possibly TRBD1 for D (5 bases). Trimming took 2 bases from V and 5 from J, leaving 8 bases between them. Germline V lookup: CDR1 SGDLS, CDR2 YYNGEE. The CDR3 runs 13 residues. The CDR3 bases are TGTGCCAGCAGCGTCGGGGGTTATCAGCCCCAGCATTTT. Its translation: CASSVGGYQPQHF. The variable domain in full, with the rest retrieved from reference TRBV9 and TRBJ1-5, is DSGVTQTPKHLITATGQRVTLRCSPRSGDLSVYWYQQSLDQGLQFLIQYYNGEERAKGNILERFSAQQFPDLHSELNLSSLELGDSALYFCASSVGGYQPQHFGDGTRLSIL.

This clonotype was counted ten times or more. V and J are TRBV5-6 and TRBJ2-7, with D hard to call. With 3 bases removed from V and 1 base from J, the gap between germline ends came to 11 bases. Per the germline V gene, CDR1 is SGHDT and CDR2 is YYEEEE. The CDR3 runs 14 residues. The DNA of the CDR3 is TGTGCCAGCAGCTATATGGACGGTTCCTACGAGCAGTACTTC. Amino acids: CASSYMDGSYEQYF. Looking up the rest from reference TRBV5-6 and TRBJ2-7 gives the full variable domain: DAGVTQSPTHLIKTRGQQVTLRCSPKSGHDTVSWYQQALGQGPQFIFQYYEEEERQRGNFPDRFSGHQFPNYSSELNVNALLLGDSALYLCASSYMDGSYEQYFGPGTRLTVT.

Ten or more counts support this clonotype. This chain joins TRBV5-1 and TRBJ2-1; no definite D call. Trimming pared 1 base from V and 0 bases from J, leaving 5 bases between. This CDR3 comprises 14 residues. Germline values: CDR1 SGHRS, CDR2 YFSETQ. The CDR3 spells CASSLLSSYNEQFF. CDR3 bases: TGCGCCAGCAGCTTGTTGAGCTCCTACAATGAGCAGTTCTTC.

The chain uses TRBV30 and TRBJ2-1; TRBD2 matches at 7 bases. Trimming removed 0 bases from V and 8 bases from J; junction bases left unmatched: 7. This CDR3 has 14 amino acids. Germline CDR1 GTSNPN, CDR2 SVGIG (reference sequence). This CDR3 is CAWSVATGGYEQFF. CDR3 DNA sequence: TGTGCCTGGAGTGTCGCCACGGGGGGTTATGAGCAGTTCTTC. Complete variable domain (other parts from reference TRBV30 and TRBJ2-1): SQTIHQWPATLVQPVGSPLSLECTVEGTSNPNLYWYRQAAGRGLQLLFYSVGIGQISSEVPQNLSASRPQDRQFILSSKKLLLSDSGFYLCAWSVATGGYEQFFGPGTRLTVL.

This clonotype was detected only a few times. The chain recombines TRBV14 with TRBJ1-2; perhaps TRBD1 as D (6 bases). Germline CDR1 and CDR2: SGHDN and FVKESK. This CDR3 has 13 residues. With 3 bases removed from V and 4 bases from J, the gap between germline ends came to 9 bases. CDR3 coding DNA: TGTGCCAGCAGCCACGGACAGTCCTATGGCTACACCTTC. This sequence encodes CASSHGQSYGYTF.

The rearrangement links TRBV20-1 to TRBJ1-6, with 8 bases matching TRBD1. CDR1 is DFQATT and CDR2 is SNEGSKA in the germline V gene (reference sequence). V shed 6 bases and J 9 bases; nucleotides not matched to a gene: 7. CDR3 length equals 13 residues. CDR3: CSATQGGGSPLHF. The CDR3 nucleotides are TGCAGTGCAACACAGGGGGGCGGTTCACCCCTCCACTTT.

The table lists this clonotype with many counts. The rearrangement uses TRBV11-2 and TRBJ2-3, with 13 bases aligning to TRBD2. Trimming at V came to 4 bases and at J to 9 bases, leaving 7 bases not matched to a gene. The CDR3 spans 15 residues. Germline assignment: CDR1 SGHAT and CDR2 FQNNGV. The CDR3 region is CASSSGTSGVPTQYF. CDR3 DNA sequence: TGTGCCAGCAGCTCCGGGACTAGCGGGGTCCCCACGCAGTATTTT.

V gene TRBV12-5 combines with J gene TRBJ1-3; D perhaps matches TRBD1 (6 bases). Germline CDR1 and CDR2: LGHNT and FRNRAP. The CDR3 contains 14 residues. V lost 5 bases and J lost 4, with 12 bases in between. The CDR3 loop is CASGLGGAGNTIYF. CDR3 nucleotide sequence: TGTGCTAGTGGTCTGGGGGGGGCAGGAAACACCATATATTTT.

This clonotype was observed many times. The chain recombines TRBV6-2 or TRBV6-3 with TRBJ2-5; no clear D. With 5 bases removed from V and 3 bases from J, the gap between germline ends came to 10 bases. This CDR3 has 13 residues. Germline assignment: CDR1 MNHEY and CDR2 SVGEGT. The CDR3 DNA is TGTGCCAGCAGTATACAGATAGAAGAGACCCAGTACTTC. Translated: CASSIQIEETQYF.

V and J are TRBV29-1 and TRBJ2-1; D uncertain. Trimming shortened V by 3 bases and J by 8 bases, and 8 bases separated the two germline ends. CDR1 SQVTM and CDR2 ANQGSEA come from the germline V gene. The CDR3 runs 11 residues. For the CDR3, the DNA is TGCAGCGTTGATCTGGGCGATGAGCAGTTCTTC. As protein: CSVDLGDEQFF.

This clonotype was detected many times. The V and J genes are TRBV5-6 and TRBJ1-1, with no clear D. The CDR3 runs to 16 residues. Trimming took off 5 bases at V and 0 bases at J, with 17 bases between the two ends. Germline assignment: CDR1 SGHDT and CDR2 YYEEEE. The CDR3 loop reads CASSHRPSDMNTEAFF. For the CDR3, the DNA is TGTGCCAGCAGTCACCGGCCGTCAGATATGAACACTGAAGCTTTCTTT.

This clonotype was detected only a few times. CDR3 DNA sequence: TGTGCCAGCAGCGTAGCGGGGGGGACCCTCTACGAGCAGTACTTC. Translating gives CASSVAGGTLYEQYF. The chain links TRBV9 to TRBJ2-7; 8 positions match TRBD2. The V segment lost 0 bases and the J segment 3 bases; nucleotides outside the gene matches: 5. The CDR3 length is 15 residues. Germline V lookup: CDR1 SGDLS, CDR2 YYNGEE. Supplemented by reference TRBV9 and TRBJ2-7, the full variable domain reads DSGVTQTPKHLITATGQRVTLRCSPRSGDLSVYWYQQSLDQGLQFLIQYYNGEERAKGNILERFSAQQFPDLHSELNLSSLELGDSALYFCASSVAGGTLYEQYFGPGTRLTVT.

This clonotype was counted between two and nine times. The genes are TRBV6-5 and TRBJ2-5; D unclear. The CDR3 runs to 12 residues. Trimming removed 6 bases at V and 4 bases at J, with 9 bases between. The germline V gene encodes CDR1 MNHEY and CDR2 SVGAGI. The CDR3 sequence is CASSPKGETQYF. CDR3 DNA: TGTGCCAGCAGCCCAAAAGGAGAGACCCAGTACTTC.

The J gene is TRBJ1-1, the V gene TRBV6-5; no reliable D call. The CDR3 sequence is 15 residues long. Germline-derived CDR1 and CDR2 are MNHEY and SVGAGI. V was pared by 0 bases and J by 4 bases, with 12 bases between. CDR3 coding DNA: TGTGCCAGCAGTTACTCGAACAATTTGGGCACTGAAGCTTTCTTT. It codes for CASSYSNNLGTEAFF.